This TCR beta chain was sequenced in a study of breast tumors, draining lymph nodes, adjacent tissues. This clonotype was observed many times. Samples came from axillary lymph nodes draining the breast cancer. CDR3 length: 13 amino acids. V was trimmed by 0 bases and J by 4 bases, leaving 9 bases between them. CDR1 DFQATT and CDR2 SNEGSKA come from the germline V gene (reference sequence). In TCRdb, the multiplex PCR reads were re-called with MiXCR into one record per CDR3 protein. The profile covers approximately 130,000 distinct CDR3 sequences, with 20% to 25% appearing a single time and approximately 2.7% taken by the ten largest.

This TCR was sampled from a female donor with breast cancer. Some clones in this sample may be carry-over from other donors' samples. The rearrangement uses TRBV20-1 and TRBJ1-2; possibly TRBD1 for D (6 bases). The sample comprised axillary lymph node tissue. The CDR3 spells CSARDQQGYGYTF. In nucleotides, the CDR3 is TGCAGTGCTAGAGATCAACAGGGCTATGGCTACACCTTC.